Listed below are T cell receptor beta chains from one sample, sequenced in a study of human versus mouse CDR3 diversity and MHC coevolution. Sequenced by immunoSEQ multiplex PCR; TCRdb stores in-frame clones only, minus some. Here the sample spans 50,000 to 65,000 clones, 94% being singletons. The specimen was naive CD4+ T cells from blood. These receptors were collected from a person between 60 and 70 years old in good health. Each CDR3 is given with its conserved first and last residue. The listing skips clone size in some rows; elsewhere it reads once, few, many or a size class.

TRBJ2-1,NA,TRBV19,CASSKRTGGELRNEQFF
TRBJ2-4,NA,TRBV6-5,CASSYSREGFKNIQYF
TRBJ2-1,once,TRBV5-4,CASRSNSGTGQHNEQFF
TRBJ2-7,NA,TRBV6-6,CASAARDRGTYEQYF
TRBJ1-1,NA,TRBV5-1,CASSLAAGLNTEAFF
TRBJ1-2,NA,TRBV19,CAISQQGFGGYTF
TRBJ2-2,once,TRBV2,CASMMGEIGELFF
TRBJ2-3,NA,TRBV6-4,CASSDYFGPGGTDTQYF
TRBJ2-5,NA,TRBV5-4,CASSGGRPQETQYF
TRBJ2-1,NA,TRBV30,CAWRPGEFLASSTIEQFF
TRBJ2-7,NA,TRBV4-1,CASSQDRQGVYEQYF
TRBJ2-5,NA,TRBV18,CASSPGQVQETQYF
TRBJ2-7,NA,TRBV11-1,CASSLQGQTTYEQYF
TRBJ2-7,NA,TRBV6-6,CASSAGGSRYEQYF
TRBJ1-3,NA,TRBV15,CATSRSRTGAGNTIYF
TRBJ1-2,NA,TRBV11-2,CASSVDRVSYGYTF
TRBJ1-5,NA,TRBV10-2,CASSDRNQPQHF
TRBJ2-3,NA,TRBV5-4,CASSLGLAGGGTDTQYF
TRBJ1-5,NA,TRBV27,CASTPRGRPQHF
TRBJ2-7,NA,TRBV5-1,CASSPSTGLLSYEQYF
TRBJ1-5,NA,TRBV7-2,CATSWAGMNQPQHF
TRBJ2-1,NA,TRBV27,CASVPSGSLAEQFF
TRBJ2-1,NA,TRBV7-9,CASSLLLAGANEQFF
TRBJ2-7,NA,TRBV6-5,CASSQTPWESYEQYF
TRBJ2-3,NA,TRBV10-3,CAISESTGQGADTQYF
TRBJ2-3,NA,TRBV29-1,CSASPAGSTDTQYF
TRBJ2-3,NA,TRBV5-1,CASSWGRGQNTDTQYF
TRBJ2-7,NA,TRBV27,CASSLWDKPYEQYF
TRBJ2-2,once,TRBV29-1,CSVGKSSGRLGELFF
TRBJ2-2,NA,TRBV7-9,CASSSRAQISGDTGELFF
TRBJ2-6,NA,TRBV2,CASSYSGANVLTF
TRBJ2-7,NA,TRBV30,CAWSKARGAYEQYF
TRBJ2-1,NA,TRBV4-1,CASMRLAGGVGAYNEQFF
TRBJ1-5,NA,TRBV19,CASSWGQGGDQPQHF
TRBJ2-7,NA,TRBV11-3,CASSFEAGAFEQYF
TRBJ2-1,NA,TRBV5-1,CASRSGRGISYNEQFF
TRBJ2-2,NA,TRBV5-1,CASSPGQGGTGELFF
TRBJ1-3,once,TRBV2,CASGGDSGNTIYF
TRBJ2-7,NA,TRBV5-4,CASSLDGEEQYF
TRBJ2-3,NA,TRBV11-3,CASSLDGTSGSDTQYF
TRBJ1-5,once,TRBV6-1,CASSERYGQPQHF
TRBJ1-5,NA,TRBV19,CASKDGGGGNRNQPQHF
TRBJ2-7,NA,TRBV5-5,CASSSRTGAGNSYEQYF
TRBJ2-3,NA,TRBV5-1,CASRGTGRADTQYF
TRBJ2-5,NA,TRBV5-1,CASSSIGQGQETQYF
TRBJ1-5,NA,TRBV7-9,CASSLGDQPQHF
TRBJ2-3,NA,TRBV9,CASAQGALVPTDTQYF
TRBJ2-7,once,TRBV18,CASSPFQGTYEQYF
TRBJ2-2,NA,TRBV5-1,CASGPRTSNTGELFF
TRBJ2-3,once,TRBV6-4,CASSVSLASDTQYF
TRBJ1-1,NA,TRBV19,CASRFGAGLQPAEAFF
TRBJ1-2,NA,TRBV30,CAWREDMSYGYTF
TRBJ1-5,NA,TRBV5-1,CASSLEGQGTQPQHF